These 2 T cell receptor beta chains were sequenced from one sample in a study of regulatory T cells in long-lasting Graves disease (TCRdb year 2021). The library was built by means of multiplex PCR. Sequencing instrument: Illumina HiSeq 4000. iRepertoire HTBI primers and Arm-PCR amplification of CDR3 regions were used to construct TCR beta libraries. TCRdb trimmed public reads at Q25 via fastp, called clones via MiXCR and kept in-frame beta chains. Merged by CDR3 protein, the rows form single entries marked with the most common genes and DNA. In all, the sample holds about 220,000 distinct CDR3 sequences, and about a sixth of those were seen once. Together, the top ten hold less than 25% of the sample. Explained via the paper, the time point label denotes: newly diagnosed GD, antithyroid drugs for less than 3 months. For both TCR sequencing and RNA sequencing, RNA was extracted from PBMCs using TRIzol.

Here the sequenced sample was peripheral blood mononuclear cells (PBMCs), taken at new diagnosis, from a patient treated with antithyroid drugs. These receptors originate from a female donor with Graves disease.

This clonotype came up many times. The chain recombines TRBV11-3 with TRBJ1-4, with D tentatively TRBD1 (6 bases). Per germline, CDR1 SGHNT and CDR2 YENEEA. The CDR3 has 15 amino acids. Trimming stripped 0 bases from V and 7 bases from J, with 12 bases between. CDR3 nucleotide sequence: TGTGCCAGCAGCTTAGATTCCGGGGGCGTTGAAAAACTGTTTTTT. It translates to CASSLDSGGVEKLFF.

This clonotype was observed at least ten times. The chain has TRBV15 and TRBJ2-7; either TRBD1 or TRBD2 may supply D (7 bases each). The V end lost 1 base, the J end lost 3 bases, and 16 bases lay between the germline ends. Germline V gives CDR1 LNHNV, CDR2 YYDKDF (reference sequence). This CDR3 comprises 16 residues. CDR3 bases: TGTGCCACCAGCAGAGGGGGAGGGGGACAGCGCTACGAGCAGTACTTC. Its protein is CATSRGGGGQRYEQYF.